This paragraph reports one T cell receptor (beta chain). Antigen: not known. The CDR3 totals 13 residues. V lost 5 bases to trimming and J lost 3 bases, with 10 bases between them. Germline CDR1 MNHNS, CDR2 SASEGT. This specimen belongs to a study of identical twins. Findings and limits, study-wide: Cord blood's abundant beta clonotypes had fewer insertions, unlike memory repertoires. Sequences that were out-of-frame, alpha and twin-shared displayed an excess of low generation probability. Out-of-frame TCR alpha sharing observed in monozygotic twins exceeded model estimates.

Template switching introduced a universal primer site, and the cDNA bore unique molecular identifiers. A single record per CDR3 protein comes from TCRdb applying MiXCR to the 5' RACE reads. The table includes over 200,000 distinct CDR3 sequences, about 10% detected once. Sequenced input: memory T cells sorted from blood. This receptor was obtained from a man aged 45 to 65 in good health. The chain carries TRBV6-1 and TRBJ2-5, with a weak D call TRBD1 (6 bases). This chain's CDR3 is CASSTPGEETQYF. CDR3 DNA: TGTGCCAGCAGTACCCCAGGGGAAGAGACCCAGTACTTC.